Included here is one T cell receptor (beta chain) sequence, with context. The data belong to a study of blood T cell repertoires in COVID-19. Whole-study context: Researchers got acute and convalescent COVID-19 samples from the United States, Italy and Spain.

Per the original data handling: By means of reference gene primer amplification, nucleated cell counts were estimated. TCRdb's copy holds only in-frame clones and misses some; the assay was immunoSEQ multiplex PCR. V, J and clone size derive from that table, while D and trimming were established from the DNA sequence. Altogether more than 400,000 clones are present, approximately 90% being singletons, with the ten largest covering under 0.75%. This clonotype was sampled from a young woman who had recovered from COVID-19. The sequenced sample was PBMCs or T cells enriched from blood (not recorded which).

DNA of the CDR3: TGTGCCAGCAGGACAAGTGATCCTGTTGACGAGCAGTACTTC. It translates to CASRTSDPVDEQYF. V gene TRBV27 combines with J gene TRBJ2-7; D is undetermined. V was clipped by 6 bases and J by 5 bases, with 17 bases between them. CDR1 MNHEY and CDR2 SMNVEV come from the germline V gene (reference sequence). The CDR3 is 14 residues long.